This is a list of T cell receptor beta chains from one sample in a study of immune heterogeneity within non-small cell lung tumors. TCRdb recomputed calls from the multiplex PCR reads with MiXCR, one row per CDR3 protein. Here the sample spans about 15,000 distinct CDR3 sequences, approximately 30% being singletons. Sequences were obtained from lung tumor tissue. The receptors stem from a woman aged 45-59 years with non-small cell lung cancer. Each CDR3 is given with its conserved first and last residue. The D gene is left open where the match is weak. Clone size is not always given. Where it is, it says once, few, many or a class for expanded clones.

clone size: many; J gene: TRBJ2-3; D gene: NA; V gene: TRBV11-2; CDR3 DNA: TGTGCCAGCAGCTTAGAGTTCTCAAGCACAGATACGCAGTATTTT; CDR3 protein: CASSLEFSSTDTQYF
clone size: medium-sized; J gene: TRBJ1-2; D gene: NA; V gene: TRBV5-1; CDR3 DNA: TGCGCCAGCAGTGAAGGGGGATATGGCTACACCTTC; CDR3 protein: CASSEGGYGYTF
clone size: medium-sized; J gene: TRBJ1-2; D gene: TRBD1; V gene: TRBV7-9; CDR3 DNA: TGTGCCAGCAGCCCAGGGACAGGGGGATTTGGCTACACCTTC; CDR3 protein: CASSPGTGGFGYTF
clone size: NA; J gene: TRBJ1-1; D gene: NA; V gene: TRBV5-1; CDR3 DNA: TGCGCCAGCAGCTCTAGAGATGCCGAAGCTTTCTTT; CDR3 protein: CASSSRDAEAFF
clone size: many; J gene: TRBJ1-1; D gene: NA; V gene: TRBV11-3; CDR3 DNA: TGTGCCAGCAGCCGTCAAGACACTGAAGCTTTCTTT; CDR3 protein: CASSRQDTEAFF
clone size: medium-sized; J gene: TRBJ1-2; D gene: NA; V gene: TRBV4-1; CDR3 DNA: TGCGCCAGCAGCGCAGGCCGGGTTTATGGCTACACCTTC; CDR3 protein: CASSAGRVYGYTF
clone size: NA; J gene: TRBJ2-1; D gene: NA; V gene: TRBV15; CDR3 DNA: TGTGCCACCAGCAGACTTTTTACAGGGAATGAGCAGTTCTTC; CDR3 protein: CATSRLFTGNEQFF
clone size: medium-sized; J gene: TRBJ2-7; D gene: NA; V gene: TRBV6-4; CDR3 DNA: TGTGCCAGCAGTGACAGGGTCGTCGCCTACGAGCAGTACTTC; CDR3 protein: CASSDRVVAYEQYF
clone size: many; J gene: TRBJ2-7; D gene: TRBD2; V gene: TRBV6-1; CDR3 DNA: TGTGCCAGCACGGAGAAGGGAGGGTCCTACGAGCAGTACTTC; CDR3 protein: CASTEKGGSYEQYF
clone size: few; J gene: TRBJ1-5; D gene: NA; V gene: TRBV6-2/TRBV6-3; CDR3 DNA: TGTGCCAGCAGTGTACACGGGGGCAATCAGCCCCAGCATTTT; CDR3 protein: CASSVHGGNQPQHF
clone size: many; J gene: TRBJ1-2; D gene: TRBD1; V gene: TRBV28; CDR3 DNA: TGTGCCAGCAGTCCTCCGACAGGGGTCAACTATGGCTACACCTTC; CDR3 protein: CASSPPTGVNYGYTF
clone size: many; J gene: TRBJ1-4; D gene: TRBD1; V gene: TRBV20-1; CDR3 DNA: TGCAGTACCCAGGGGGATTTCGCAACTAATGAAAAACTGTTTTTT; CDR3 protein: CSTQGDFATNEKLFF
clone size: NA; J gene: TRBJ2-7; D gene: NA; V gene: TRBV28; CDR3 DNA: TGTGCCAGCAGTCCACCGGGACTGGTATACTACGAGCAGTACTTC; CDR3 protein: CASSPPGLVYYEQYF
clone size: many; J gene: TRBJ2-7; D gene: TRBD1; V gene: TRBV2; CDR3 DNA: TGTGCCGGTTCGACAGGGTTTCTCTACGAGCAGTACTTC; CDR3 protein: CAGSTGFLYEQYF
clone size: many; J gene: TRBJ2-1; D gene: NA; V gene: TRBV27; CDR3 DNA: TGTGCCAGCAGTTTTAGAGGGGCCCATGAGCAGTTCTTC; CDR3 protein: CASSFRGAHEQFF
clone size: few; J gene: TRBJ2-5; D gene: NA; V gene: TRBV29-1; CDR3 DNA: TGCAGCGTTGAGGGGCAGGGTCCGGAGACCCAGTACTTC; CDR3 protein: CSVEGQGPETQYF
clone size: few; J gene: TRBJ2-7; D gene: TRBD2; V gene: TRBV19; CDR3 DNA: TGTGCCAGTAGTATAGATCATAGCGGGAGCTCCTACGAGCAGTACTTC; CDR3 protein: CASSIDHSGSSYEQYF
clone size: once; J gene: TRBJ2-1; D gene: NA; V gene: TRBV6-1; CDR3 DNA: TGTGCCAGCAGCCCAAAGGGTTACAATGAGCAGTTCTTC; CDR3 protein: CASSPKGYNEQFF
clone size: NA; J gene: TRBJ2-7; D gene: NA; V gene: TRBV20-1; CDR3 DNA: TGCAGTGCAGACAGACCTCCTAGGTACGAGCAGTACTTC; CDR3 protein: CSADRPPRYEQYF
clone size: few; J gene: TRBJ1-2; D gene: TRBD1; V gene: TRBV2; CDR3 DNA: TGTGCCAGCAGGGCGTGGACAGGGAGCTATGGCTACACCTTC; CDR3 protein: CASRAWTGSYGYTF
clone size: NA; J gene: TRBJ1-5; D gene: TRBD1; V gene: TRBV2; CDR3 DNA: TGTGCCAGCAGTTCGCCAACAGGGGTTAATCAGCCCCAGCATTTT; CDR3 protein: CASSSPTGVNQPQHF
clone size: NA; J gene: TRBJ1-4; D gene: TRBD1; V gene: TRBV9; CDR3 DNA: TGTGCCAGCAGCGCAGGGGGCATGGGGGAAAAACTGTTTTTT; CDR3 protein: CASSAGGMGEKLFF
clone size: medium-sized; J gene: TRBJ2-1; D gene: NA; V gene: TRBV11-3; CDR3 DNA: TGTGCCAGCAGCTTAGGAAGGTACAGCTCCTACAATGAGCAGTTCTTC; CDR3 protein: CASSLGRYSSYNEQFF
clone size: many; J gene: TRBJ2-7; D gene: NA; V gene: TRBV19; CDR3 DNA: TGTGCCAGTAGTCCTAAACTAGGTTGGTCCGAGCAGTACTTC; CDR3 protein: CASSPKLGWSEQYF
clone size: NA; J gene: TRBJ2-2; D gene: NA; V gene: TRBV7-9; CDR3 DNA: TGTGCCAGCAGATCCGACAGGACGAACACCGGGGAGCTGTTTTTT; CDR3 protein: CASRSDRTNTGELFF
clone size: many; J gene: TRBJ1-1; D gene: TRBD1; V gene: TRBV30; CDR3 DNA: TGTGCCTCGGGACAGGTTAAAAACACTGAAGCTTTCTTT; CDR3 protein: CASGQVKNTEAFF
clone size: few; J gene: TRBJ2-7; D gene: TRBD1; V gene: TRBV29-1; CDR3 DNA: TGCAGCGTCGGTATGCCAGGGGGCATCTACGAGCAGTACTTC; CDR3 protein: CSVGMPGGIYEQYF
clone size: many; J gene: TRBJ2-7; D gene: NA; V gene: TRBV18; CDR3 DNA: TGTGCCAGCTCACCGGGACTCGACTACGAGCAGTACTTC; CDR3 protein: CASSPGLDYEQYF
clone size: NA; J gene: TRBJ2-3; D gene: NA; V gene: TRBV5-1; CDR3 DNA: TGCGCCAGCAGCTCTCTCCCGACGGACGGAGCTAGCACAGATACGCAGTATTTT; CDR3 protein: CASSSLPTDGASTDTQYF
clone size: NA; J gene: TRBJ1-1; D gene: NA; V gene: TRBV30; CDR3 DNA: TGTGCCTGGAGTGTAACAGAGAACACTGAAGCTTTCTTT; CDR3 protein: CAWSVTENTEAFF
clone size: NA; J gene: TRBJ2-1; D gene: NA; V gene: TRBV3-1; CDR3 DNA: TGTGCCAGCAGCCAATCAAGGACAGCCCGGTCTGGGCAGTTCTTC; CDR3 protein: CASSQSRTARSGQFF
clone size: medium-sized; J gene: TRBJ1-1; D gene: NA; V gene: TRBV20-1; CDR3 DNA: TGCAGTGCGATGACGGCCCAGGGGCCCCGAACAACGAGCACTGAAGCTTTCTTT; CDR3 protein: CSAMTAQGPRTTSTEAFF
clone size: few; J gene: TRBJ2-7; D gene: NA; V gene: TRBV7-9; CDR3 DNA: TGTGCCAGCAGCTTGGACCCGACGGTTACTTACGAGCAGTACTTC; CDR3 protein: CASSLDPTVTYEQYF
clone size: many; J gene: TRBJ1-1; D gene: NA; V gene: TRBV6-1; CDR3 DNA: TGTGCCAGCAGTGACGGGGGGACCACTGAAGCTTTCTTT; CDR3 protein: CASSDGGTTEAFF
clone size: few; J gene: TRBJ2-1; D gene: NA; V gene: TRBV5-4; CDR3 DNA: TGTGCCAGCAGCCCAGGGGACGGCCACCCTCAGGAGTTCTTC; CDR3 protein: CASSPGDGHPQEFF
clone size: many; J gene: TRBJ2-7; D gene: TRBD2; V gene: TRBV20-1; CDR3 DNA: TGCAGTGCTAGCGCGGGAGGGTCCGAGCAGTACTTC; CDR3 protein: CSASAGGSEQYF
clone size: many; J gene: TRBJ2-2; D gene: NA; V gene: TRBV12-5; CDR3 DNA: TGTGCTAGTGGTTTGTACACGCATCCCGGGGAGCTGTTTTTT; CDR3 protein: CASGLYTHPGELFF
clone size: many; J gene: TRBJ1-2; D gene: NA; V gene: TRBV15; CDR3 DNA: TGTGCCACCAGCAGAGTCCCGGACGAGGATGGCTACACCTTC; CDR3 protein: CATSRVPDEDGYTF
clone size: few; J gene: TRBJ1-2; D gene: NA; V gene: TRBV18; CDR3 DNA: TGTGCCAGCTCACCGGCGACAGCCTATGGCTACACCTTC; CDR3 protein: CASSPATAYGYTF
clone size: many; J gene: TRBJ2-3; D gene: NA; V gene: TRBV5-8; CDR3 DNA: TGTGCCAGCAGCCGGGACGGAGATACGCAGTATTTT; CDR3 protein: CASSRDGDTQYF
clone size: NA; J gene: TRBJ2-5; D gene: NA; V gene: TRBV6-1; CDR3 DNA: TGTGCCATCTTAAGGGGAAGGGGCATACAAGAGACCCAGTACTTC; CDR3 protein: CAILRGRGIQETQYF
clone size: medium-sized; J gene: TRBJ1-4; D gene: NA; V gene: TRBV27; CDR3 DNA: TGTGCCAGCAGTTTTGCAGGGGCGCGGCGAAAACTGTTTTTT; CDR3 protein: CASSFAGARRKLFF
clone size: few; J gene: TRBJ2-7; D gene: NA; V gene: TRBV15; CDR3 DNA: TGTGCCACCAGCCAAAACAGCGGATACGAGCAGTACTTC; CDR3 protein: CATSQNSGYEQYF
clone size: NA; J gene: TRBJ2-7; D gene: NA; V gene: TRBV6-1; CDR3 DNA: TGTGCCAGCAGCCCCACCTCGGCCGTTTACGAGCAGTACTTC; CDR3 protein: CASSPTSAVYEQYF
clone size: many; J gene: TRBJ2-7; D gene: NA; V gene: TRBV29-1; CDR3 DNA: TGCAGCGTTGGGGGCAAGAGCTCCTACGAGCAGTACTTC; CDR3 protein: CSVGGKSSYEQYF
clone size: many; J gene: TRBJ2-7; D gene: NA; V gene: TRBV20-1; CDR3 DNA: TGCAGTGCACCTGACCAGGACAGCTCCTACGAGCAGTACTTC; CDR3 protein: CSAPDQDSSYEQYF